The 32 T cell receptor beta chains given below trace back to one sample, sequenced in a study of blood T cell repertoires in COVID-19. Assay: immunoSEQ multiplex PCR; the TCRdb copy retains only in-frame clones and omits some. The table lists 320,000 or so clones, about 89% of them singletons, with roughly 5% in the top ten. The sequenced sample was PBMCs or T cells enriched from blood (not recorded which). The receptors originated from a man aged 55 to 70 who had recovered from COVID-19.

Regarding this clone: Germline is not matched at one junction end, which may reflect a read error. The gene calls are TRBV11-2 and TRBJ2-5, with TRBD2 matching 10 bases. CDR1 SGHAT and CDR2 FQNNGV come from the germline V gene. The CDR3 contains 12 residues. The CDR3 sequence is CASTLAGEAQYF. The CDR3 DNA sequence: TGTGCCAGCACCCTAGCGGGAGAGGCCCAGTACTTC. Drawing the rest from reference TRBV11-2 and TRBJ2-5, the complete variable domain is EAGVAQSPRYKIIEKRQSVAFWCNPISGHATLYWYQQILGQGPKLLIQFQNNGVVDDSQLPKDRFSAERLKGVDSTLKIQPAKLEDSAVYLCASTLAGEAQYFGPGTRLLVL.

The chain recombines TRBV2 with TRBJ2-3, with TRBD2 identical over 9 bases. Trimming took 2 bases from V and 2 from J; bases not matched to a gene: 2. The CDR3 is 15 residues long. Germline-derived CDR1 and CDR2 are SNHLY and FYNNEI. The CDR3 sequence: CASSERLADTDTQYF. CDR3 sequence (DNA): TGTGCCAGCAGTGAAAGACTAGCGGACACAGATACGCAGTATTTT. The full variable domain, its missing parts supplied by reference TRBV2 and TRBJ2-3, is EPEVTQTPSHQVTQMGQEVILRCVPISNHLYFYWYRQILGQKVEFLVSFYNNEISEKSEIFDDQFSVERPDGSNFTLKIRSTKLEDSAMYFCASSERLADTDTQYFGPGTRLTVL.

This clone has a handful of counts. The chain has TRBV27 and TRBJ2-5; TRBD2 aligns across 11 bases. The CDR3 has 15 residues. The V gene's germline CDR1 is MNHEY and CDR2 SMNVEV (reference sequence). Germline trimming cut 4 bases from V and 4 bases from J; bases unmatched to any gene: 5. The CDR3 DNA is TGTGCCAGCAGTTCCAAAGGACTAGCGGGAGAGACCCAGTACTTC. It translates to CASSSKGLAGETQYF.

The chain combines TRBV24-1 with TRBJ2-7; 7 nucleotides align to TRBD1. The V gene end was trimmed by 4 bases and the J gene end by 2 bases; junction bases not matched to a gene: 7. Germline V gene sequence: CDR1 KGHDR, CDR2 SFDVKD. There are 15 residues in the CDR3. This CDR3 reads CATSEVIGTAYEQYF. The CDR3 nucleotides read TGTGCCACCAGTGAGGTGATCGGGACAGCCTACGAGCAGTACTTC.

The chain joins TRBV5-1 to TRBJ2-2, with TRBD1 matching 9 bases. The CDR3 contains 16 residues. Germline V gene lookup returns CDR1 SGHRS and CDR2 YFSETQ. Trimming cost V 0 bases and J 6 bases; bases outside gene matches: 6. DNA of the CDR3: TGCGCCAGCAGCTTGGGATGGACAGGGGTTTCCGGGGAGCTGTTTTTT. Residues: CASSLGWTGVSGELFF.

The chain couples TRBV3-1 (or the pseudogene TRBV3-2) to TRBJ2-2, with 7 bases lining up with TRBD1. Germline trimming cut 5 bases from V and 5 bases from J; bases unmatched to any gene: 17. CDR3 length equals 18 residues. Per germline, CDR1 LGHDT and CDR2 YNNKEL (reference sequence). CDR3: CASSDTMSGGVLTGELFF. As DNA, the CDR3 is TGTGCCAGCAGCGATACGATGTCAGGGGGAGTCCTAACCGGGGAGCTGTTTTTT.

The rearrangement joins TRBV5-1 to TRBJ1-2; perhaps TRBD1 as D (6 bases). The CDR3 sequence is 14 residues long. Germline CDR1 reads SGHRS; CDR2 reads YFSETQ. The V gene lost 0 bases and the J gene lost 4 bases, with 10 bases spanning the gap. CDR3 in amino acids: CASSLGDMPYGYTF. CDR3 nucleotide sequence: TGCGCCAGCAGCTTGGGGGACATGCCCTATGGCTACACCTTC.

The chain combines TRBV27 with TRBJ2-1; 9 bases agree with TRBD2. Germline V lookup: CDR1 MNHEY, CDR2 SMNVEV (reference sequence). The CDR3 loop spans 15 amino acids. V lost 2 bases and J lost 6; bases outside the gene matches: 5. CDR3 sequence (DNA): TGTGCCAGCAGTTTAATCGCGGGAGGGCCCAATGAGCAGTTCTTC. Amino acid sequence: CASSLIAGGPNEQFF.

The chain carries TRBV6-1 and TRBJ1-2; D is perhaps TRBD1 (6 bases). The ends were cut back, 3 bases at V and 8 bases at J, with 13 bases in the middle. The germline V gene encodes CDR1 MNHNS and CDR2 SASEGT. The CDR3 loop spans 13 amino acids. This chain's CDR3 is CASSEGQNLGYTF. DNA of the CDR3: TGTGCCAGCAGTGAGGGACAAAACCTAGGCTACACCTTC.

The rearrangement links TRBV11-2 to TRBJ2-3; 7 nucleotides line up with TRBD2. This CDR3 is 15 amino acids long. Germline V lookup: CDR1 SGHAT, CDR2 FQNNGV. V shed 1 base, J shed 4 bases, and the junction held 5 bases outside the gene matches. The CDR3 nucleotides are TGTGCCAGCAGCTTAGGGGCGGGAGCTCCAGATACGCAGTATTTT. Translation: CASSLGAGAPDTQYF.

This rearrangement joins TRBV2 to TRBJ1-2; D remains ambiguous. Trimming pared 9 bases from V and 7 bases from J, leaving 15 bases between. This CDR3 contains 12 residues. CDR1 is SNHLY and CDR2 is FYNNEI in the germline V gene. CDR3 coding DNA: TGTGCCAGTCGACCGGGAGGCTTTGGCTACACCTTC. It encodes CASRPGGFGYTF.

In its sample, this clone was seen once. The genes are TRBV7-3 and TRBJ2-5; D is possibly TRBD1 (6 bases). The ends were cut back, 0 bases at V and 5 bases at J, with 7 bases in the middle. Germline assignment: CDR1 SGHTA and CDR2 FQGTGA. The CDR3 has 13 amino acids. CDR3 residues: CASSLTRGETQYF. CDR3 DNA: TGTGCCAGCAGCTTAACGAGGGGGGAGACCCAGTACTTC.

This chain joins TRBV4-1 and TRBJ1-5, with D uncertain. The CDR3 length is 15 residues. Germline values: CDR1 MGHRA, CDR2 YSYEKL. V lost 0 bases to trimming and J lost 7 bases, with 13 bases between them. As DNA, the CDR3 is TGCGCCAGCAGCCAAGATGGTACAGTAAACCAGCCCCAGCATTTT. This translates into CASSQDGTVNQPQHF.

This rearrangement joins TRBV18 to TRBJ2-2; 9 nucleotides align to TRBD2. This CDR3 region has 16 residues. Germline-derived CDR1 and CDR2 are KGHSH and LQKENI. The ends lost 1 base at V and 9 bases at J; junction bases unmatched: 9. CDR3 in DNA: TGTGCCAGCTCACCACAGTTGGCTAGCGGGATCCGGGAGCTGTTTTTT. It encodes CASSPQLASGIRELFF.

This clone came up once. V is TRBV29-1 and J is TRBJ2-7; TRBD2 matches 9 bases. Germline CDR1 SQVTM, CDR2 ANQGSEA. This CDR3 spans 15 amino acids. Germline trimming cut 4 bases from V and 0 bases from J; bases unmatched to any gene: 7. CDR3 bases: TGCAGCGTTGGCGGGAGGGGGCCTTTCTCCTACGAGCAGTACTTC. Encoded protein: CSVGGRGPFSYEQYF.

CDR3 sequence (DNA): TGTGCCAGCAGTTTATCACTAGCGGGAGTCTACGAGCAGTACTTC. It encodes CASSLSLAGVYEQYF. The chain carries TRBV27 and TRBJ2-7, with 11 bases aligning to TRBD2. V shed 0 bases and J 3 bases; nucleotides not matched to a gene: 1. Germline CDR1 reads MNHEY; CDR2 reads SMNVEV (reference sequence). This CDR3 spans 15 amino acids.

This clone was counted a few times. V usage is TRBV11-2 and J usage is TRBJ1-1; D unresolved. V shed 1 base and J shed 2 bases, with 11 bases lying between them. The CDR3 length is 15 residues. Germline assignment: CDR1 SGHAT and CDR2 FQNNGV. CDR3 in amino acids: CASSLALGPNTEAFF. The CDR3 DNA follows: TGTGCCAGCAGCTTAGCTCTGGGCCCAAACACTGAAGCTTTCTTT.

This clone occurred once. The rearrangement links TRBV28 to TRBJ1-2; 7 bases are shared with TRBD1. J gave up 1 base and V 2 bases, and 4 bases lay outside the gene matches. CDR3 length equals 15 residues. Germline V gene lookup returns CDR1 MDHEN and CDR2 SYDVKM. Written as DNA, the CDR3 is TGTGCCAGCAGTTTACAGACAGGGATTAACTATGGCTACACCTTC. Residues: CASSLQTGINYGYTF.

The count of this clone is one. The rearrangement uses TRBV15 and TRBJ1-2; TRBD1 is a possible D gene (6 bases). Germline V gene data show CDR1 as LNHNV and CDR2 as YYDKDF (reference sequence). Deletions cut 0 bases from V and 5 bases from J, with 10 bases between. The CDR3 contains 14 residues. Written as DNA, the CDR3 is TGTGCCACCAGCAGAGATCGGACAGTATATGGCTACACCTTC. Its protein product is CATSRDRTVYGYTF.

The V gene is TRBV7-2, the J gene TRBJ1-1; 7 bases agree with TRBD1. V was clipped by 8 bases and J by 7 bases; unmatched bases: 10. Germline V gene data show CDR1 as SGHTA and CDR2 as FQGNSA. The CDR3 contains 13 residues. CDR3 nucleotides: TGTGCCAGCTCATCAAAAGGGGGCCGTGAAGCTTTCTTT. It translates to CASSSKGGREAFF.

The chain joins TRBV6-5 to TRBJ1-2; D might be TRBD1 (5 bases). This CDR3 contains 14 residues. Germline V lookup: CDR1 MNHEY, CDR2 SVGAGI. V lost 1 base and J 4 bases, leaving 10 bases between the germline ends. The CDR3 region is CASSYYDSSYGYTF. CDR3 nucleotide sequence: TGTGCCAGCAGTTACTACGACAGCAGCTATGGCTACACCTTC.

The V and J genes are TRBV5-8 and TRBJ1-4, with 8 bases that match TRBD1. The J segment lost 0 bases and the V segment lost 4 bases, leaving 5 bases of the junction unmatched. The CDR3 sequence is 16 residues long. Germline V gives CDR1 SGHTS, CDR2 YDEGEE. The CDR3 protein is CASSQTGVTTNEKLFF. The CDR3 coding sequence is TGTGCCAGCAGCCAGACAGGGGTCACAACTAATGAAAAACTGTTTTTT.

The chain uses TRBV7-9 and TRBJ2-1; 8 bases map to TRBD1. CDR1 SEHNR and CDR2 FQNEAQ come from the germline V gene (reference sequence). The ends lost 1 base at V and 10 bases at J; junction bases unmatched: 6. The CDR3 contains 14 residues. The CDR3 spells CASSLEGRGLEQFF. Written as DNA, the CDR3 is TGTGCCAGCAGCTTAGAAGGCAGGGGGCTAGAGCAGTTCTTC.

The rearrangement links TRBV7-3 to TRBJ2-3, with a weak D call TRBD2 (5 bases). Trimming left V 4 bases short and J 0 bases short, with 17 bases between. The CDR3 runs 17 residues. Germline CDR1 and CDR2: SGHTA and FQGTGA. This CDR3 is CASSSAGVSPSTDTQYF. The CDR3 nucleotides read TGTGCCAGCAGCTCTGCGGGCGTCTCCCCTAGCACAGATACGCAGTATTTT.

V is TRBV5-1 and J is TRBJ2-7, with 8 bases lining up with TRBD1. V trimming: 0 bases; J trimming: 0 bases; junction bases outside the gene matches: 5. Germline CDR1 SGHRS, CDR2 YFSETQ. The CDR3 runs to 16 residues. CDR3 region: CASSLGTGTPSYEQYF. DNA for the CDR3: TGCGCCAGCAGCTTGGGGACAGGGACTCCCTCCTACGAGCAGTACTTC.

This chain links TRBV19 with TRBJ2-3, with 7 bases lining up with TRBD2. Germline assignment: CDR1 LNHDA and CDR2 SQIVND (reference sequence). V was pared by 5 bases and J by 8 bases, with 10 bases of the junction left unmatched. The CDR3 covers 14 residues. CDR3: CASSPGGRGATQYF. In DNA, the CDR3 is TGTGCCAGTAGTCCCGGGGGGAGAGGGGCTACGCAGTATTTT.

This chain connects TRBV19 to TRBJ2-7, with TRBD1 matching 7 bases. V dropped 3 bases and J dropped 0; count of bases not matched to a gene: 8. The CDR3 is 16 amino acids. The germline V gene has CDR1 LNHDA and CDR2 SQIVND (reference sequence). CDR3: CASSIWQTGSSYEQYF. The CDR3, as DNA: TGTGCCAGTAGTATCTGGCAGACAGGGAGCTCCTACGAGCAGTACTTC.

The chain combines TRBV10-1 with TRBJ2-7, with TRBD2 identical over 11 bases. Germline trimming cut 3 bases from V and 2 bases from J; bases unmatched to any gene: 3. The CDR3 has 15 amino acids. CDR1 is WNHNN and CDR2 is SYGVQD in the germline V gene (reference sequence). CDR3 sequence reads: CASSDTGLAAYEQYF. In nucleotides, the CDR3 is TGCGCCAGCAGTGACACGGGACTAGCGGCCTACGAGCAGTACTTC.

J is TRBJ1-3 and V is TRBV7-2; D not certain. Germline CDR1 and CDR2: SGHTA and FQGNSA. CDR3 length: 14 residues. V gave up 3 bases and J gave up 0 bases, with 6 bases separating them. The CDR3 DNA follows: TGTGCCAGCAGCTTGAGTTTCTCTGGAAACACCATATATTTT. Translating it yields CASSLSFSGNTIYF.

The chain links TRBV5-4 to TRBJ1-4; TRBD1 agrees at 8 bases. The CDR3 length is 14 residues. Per the germline V gene, CDR1 is SGHNT and CDR2 is YYREEE (reference sequence). The J segment lost 8 bases and the V segment lost 3 bases, leaving 6 bases of the junction unmatched. The DNA for the CDR3 is TGTGCCAGCAGCTCCCAGGGGGCGCAGGAAAAACTGTTTTTT. Residues: CASSSQGAQEKLFF.

The V and J genes are TRBV30 and TRBJ2-2; no reliable D call. CDR3 length: 14 residues. V lost 0 bases, J lost 7 bases, and 12 bases lay in between. The germline V gene encodes CDR1 GTSNPN and CDR2 SVGIG (reference sequence). Here the CDR3 DNA reads TGTGCCTGGAGTGTTTCGAGCGATGGCGGGGAGCTGTTTTTT. Its protein is CAWSVSSDGGELFF. The variable domain in full, completed from reference TRBV30 and TRBJ2-2, reads SQTIHQWPATLVQPVGSPLSLECTVEGTSNPNLYWYRQAAGRGLQLLFYSVGIGQISSEVPQNLSASRPQDRQFILSSKKLLLSDSGFYLCAWSVSSDGGELFFGEGSRLTVL.

The CDR3 reads CASSAHGLAGNTGELFF. DNA for the CDR3: TGTGCCAGCTCAGCGCACGGACTAGCGGGCAACACCGGGGAGCTGTTTTTT. The chain carries TRBV18 and TRBJ2-2; 11 bases fit TRBD2. This CDR3 is 17 amino acids long. The V segment lost 5 bases and the J segment 2 bases; nucleotides outside the gene matches: 7. CDR1 is KGHSH, CDR2 LQKENI, per germline.